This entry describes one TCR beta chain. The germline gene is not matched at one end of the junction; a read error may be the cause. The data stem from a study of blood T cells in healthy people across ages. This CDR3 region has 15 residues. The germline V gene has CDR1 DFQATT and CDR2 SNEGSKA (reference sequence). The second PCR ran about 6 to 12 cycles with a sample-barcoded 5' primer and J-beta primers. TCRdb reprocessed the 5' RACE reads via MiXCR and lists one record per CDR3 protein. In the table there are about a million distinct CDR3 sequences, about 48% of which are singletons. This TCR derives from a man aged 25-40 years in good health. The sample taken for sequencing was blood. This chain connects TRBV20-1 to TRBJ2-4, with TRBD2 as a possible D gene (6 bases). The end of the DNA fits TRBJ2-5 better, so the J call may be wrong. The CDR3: CSTRDRLAVQETQYF. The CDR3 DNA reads TGCAGTACTAGAGATCGGTTAGCGGTCCAAGAGACCCAGTACTTC.